The clone carrying this T cell receptor beta chain was counted ten times or more. This CDR3 has 12 residues. The germline V and J ends were trimmed by 0 bases and 6 bases, with 9 bases remaining between them. Germline values: CDR1 DFQATT, CDR2 SNEGSKA (reference sequence). Each CDR3 protein gets one entry after TCRdb re-called the PCR reads with MiXCR. The repertoire holds just under 65,000 distinct CDR3 sequences, over 15% seen once, with about 1.5% in the top ten. This sample was included in a study of molecular identifiers for immune sequencing clone quantification. This receptor was identified in a human donor in good health. Some libraries in this study had Jurkat cell RNA spiked in. The sample consisted of naive CD8+ T cells from blood, with Jurkat cell RNA spiked in. Documented subset: FACS-sorted CD8+CD4-CCR7+CD45RA+ naive T cells. J is TRBJ2-7 and V is TRBV20-1; D is uncertain. The CDR3 loop is CSARDRGAEQYF. The CDR3 DNA sequence: TGCAGTGCTAGAGATCGCGGTGCCGAGCAGTACTTC.